The entry below gives a single T cell receptor beta chain sequence along with its context. After removal of 3 bases from V and 7 bases from J, the junction contained 6 bases not matched to a gene. Germline-derived CDR1 and CDR2 are SGHTA and FQGNSA. The CDR3 has 15 residues. Per the authors' pipeline: Using reference gene primer amplification, nucleated cell counts were estimated. Some clones are missing from TCRdb's copy, which holds only in-frame ones; the method was immunoSEQ multiplex PCR. The V and J calls and the clone size are those of that table, but D and trimming were determined from the DNA. The data show 39,000 or so clones, approximately 90% seen once. These data come from a study of blood T cell repertoires in COVID-19. Across the whole study: Spain, Italy and the United States supplied samples that represented acute and convalescent COVID-19. PBMCs, B-cell-depleted T cells, or T cells provided the cDNA or gDNA that made up the material.

The chain has TRBV7-2 and TRBJ1-5; 10 nucleotides line up with TRBD1. The receptor's source is a man aged 45 to 65 with active COVID-19. Sequencing was done on a sample of peripheral blood. The CDR3 sequence is CASSFGTGVGQPQHF. The CDR3 DNA follows: TGTGCCAGCAGCTTCGGGACAGGGGTCGGGCAGCCCCAGCATTTT.